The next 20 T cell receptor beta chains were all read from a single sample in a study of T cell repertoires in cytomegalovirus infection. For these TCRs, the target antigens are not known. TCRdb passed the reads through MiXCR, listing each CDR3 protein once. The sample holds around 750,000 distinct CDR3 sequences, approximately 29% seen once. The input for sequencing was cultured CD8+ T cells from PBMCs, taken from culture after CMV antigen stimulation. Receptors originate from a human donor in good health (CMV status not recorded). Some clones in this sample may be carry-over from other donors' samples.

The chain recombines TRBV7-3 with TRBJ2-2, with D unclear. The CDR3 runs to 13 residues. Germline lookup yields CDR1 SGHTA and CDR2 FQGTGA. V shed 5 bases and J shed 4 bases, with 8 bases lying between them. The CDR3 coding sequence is TGTGCCAGCAGCCTATATTTCACCGGGGAGCTGTTTTTT. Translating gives CASSLYFTGELFF.

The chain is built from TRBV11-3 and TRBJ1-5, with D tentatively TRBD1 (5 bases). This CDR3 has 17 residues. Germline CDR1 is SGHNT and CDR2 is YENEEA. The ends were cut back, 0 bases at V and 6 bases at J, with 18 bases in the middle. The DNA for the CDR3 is TGTGCCAGCAGCTTAGATGGGGTTATGGTGGGGGGTCAGCCCCAGCATTTT. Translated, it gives CASSLDGVMVGGQPQHF.

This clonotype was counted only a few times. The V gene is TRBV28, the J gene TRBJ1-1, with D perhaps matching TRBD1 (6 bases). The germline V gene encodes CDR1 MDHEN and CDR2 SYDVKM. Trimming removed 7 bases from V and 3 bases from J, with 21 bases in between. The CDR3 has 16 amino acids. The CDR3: CASTPPRGALDTEAFF. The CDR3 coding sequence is TGTGCCAGCACCCCTCCTCGGGGGGCTTTGGACACTGAAGCTTTCTTT.

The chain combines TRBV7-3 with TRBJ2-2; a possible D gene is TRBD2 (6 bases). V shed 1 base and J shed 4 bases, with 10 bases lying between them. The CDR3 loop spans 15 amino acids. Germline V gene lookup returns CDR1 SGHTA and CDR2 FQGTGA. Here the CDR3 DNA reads TGTGCCAGCAGCTTAAACGGGGGTGGCACCGGGGAGCTGTTTTTT. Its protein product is CASSLNGGGTGELFF.

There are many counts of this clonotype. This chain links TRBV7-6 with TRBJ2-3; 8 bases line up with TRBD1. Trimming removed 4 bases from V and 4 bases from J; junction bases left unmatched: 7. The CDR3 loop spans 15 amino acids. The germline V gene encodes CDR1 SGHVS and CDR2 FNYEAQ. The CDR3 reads CASSSTGERADTQYF. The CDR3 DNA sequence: TGTGCCAGCAGCTCGACAGGGGAACGGGCAGATACGCAGTATTTT.

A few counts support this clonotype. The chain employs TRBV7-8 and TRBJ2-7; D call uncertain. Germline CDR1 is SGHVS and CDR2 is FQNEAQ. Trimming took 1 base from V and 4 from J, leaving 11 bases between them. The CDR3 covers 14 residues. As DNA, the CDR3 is TGTGCCAGCAGCTTAGAGGTCGGATTGTACGAGCAGTACGTC. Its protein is CASSLEVGLYEQYV.

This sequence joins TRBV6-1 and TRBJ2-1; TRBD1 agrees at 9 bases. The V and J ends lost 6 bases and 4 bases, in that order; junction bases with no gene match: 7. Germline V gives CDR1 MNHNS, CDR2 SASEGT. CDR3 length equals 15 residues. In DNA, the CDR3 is TGTGCCAGCAGGGGACAGGGACCCATGTACAATGAGCAGTTCTTC. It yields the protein CASRGQGPMYNEQFF.

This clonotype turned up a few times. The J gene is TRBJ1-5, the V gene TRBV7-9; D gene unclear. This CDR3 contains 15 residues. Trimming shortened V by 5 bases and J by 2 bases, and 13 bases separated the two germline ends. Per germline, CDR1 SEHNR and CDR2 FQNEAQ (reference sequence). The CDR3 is CASSPPAAGNQPQHF. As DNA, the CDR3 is TGTGCCAGCAGCCCGCCTGCGGCGGGCAATCAGCCCCAGCATTTT.

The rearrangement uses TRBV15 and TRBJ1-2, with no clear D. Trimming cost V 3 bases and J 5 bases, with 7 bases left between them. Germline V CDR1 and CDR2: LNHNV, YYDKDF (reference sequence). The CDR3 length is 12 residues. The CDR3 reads CATSSHGYGYTF. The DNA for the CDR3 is TGTGCCACCAGCAGTCATGGGTATGGCTACACCTTC.

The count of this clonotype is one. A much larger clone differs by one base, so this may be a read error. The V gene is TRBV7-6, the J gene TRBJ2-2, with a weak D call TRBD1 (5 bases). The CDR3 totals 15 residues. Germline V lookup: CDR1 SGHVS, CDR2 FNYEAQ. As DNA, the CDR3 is TGTGTCAGCAGCTTAGAAGCAGGGCGCACCGGGGAGCTGTTTTTT. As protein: CVSSLEAGRTGELFF. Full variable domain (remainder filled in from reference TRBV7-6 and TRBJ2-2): GAGVSQSPRYKVTKRGQDVALRCDPISGHVSLYWYRQALGQGPEFLTYFNYEAQQDKSGLPNDRFSAERPEGSISTLTIQRTEQRDSAMYRCVSSLEAGRTGELFFGEGSRLTVL.

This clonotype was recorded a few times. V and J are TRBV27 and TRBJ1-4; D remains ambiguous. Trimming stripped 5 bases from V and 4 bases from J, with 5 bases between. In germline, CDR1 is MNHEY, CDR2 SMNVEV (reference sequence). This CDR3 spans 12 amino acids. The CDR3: CASSRYNEKLFF. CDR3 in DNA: TGTGCCAGCAGTCGGTATAATGAAAAACTGTTTTTT.

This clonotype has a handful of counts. CDR3: CASSPRGTTNTGELFF. CDR3 in DNA: TGTGCCAGCAGTCCCCGGGGCACCACGAACACCGGGGAGCTGTTTTTT. This rearrangement joins TRBV28 to TRBJ2-2; the D call may be TRBD1 or TRBD2 (5 bases each). This CDR3 comprises 16 residues. CDR1 is MDHEN and CDR2 is SYDVKM in the germline V gene. With 5 bases removed from V and 0 bases from J, the gap between germline ends came to 13 bases.

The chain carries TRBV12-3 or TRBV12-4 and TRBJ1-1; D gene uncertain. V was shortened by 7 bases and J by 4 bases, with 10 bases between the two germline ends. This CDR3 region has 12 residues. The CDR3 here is CASTRLGTEAFF. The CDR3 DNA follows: TGTGCCAGCACCCGTTTGGGCACTGAAGCTTTCTTT.

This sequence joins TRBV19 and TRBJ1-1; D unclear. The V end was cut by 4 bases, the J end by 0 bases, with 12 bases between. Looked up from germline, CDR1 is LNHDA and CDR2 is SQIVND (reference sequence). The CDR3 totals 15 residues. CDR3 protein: CASSSARNMNTEAFF. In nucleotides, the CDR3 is TGTGCCAGTAGTAGCGCCAGGAACATGAACACTGAAGCTTTCTTT.

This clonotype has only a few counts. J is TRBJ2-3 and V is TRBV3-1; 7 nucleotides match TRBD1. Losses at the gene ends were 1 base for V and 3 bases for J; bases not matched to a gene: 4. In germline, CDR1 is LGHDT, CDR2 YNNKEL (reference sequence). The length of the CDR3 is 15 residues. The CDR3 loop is CASSQGAGGTDTQYF. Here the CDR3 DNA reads TGTGCCAGCAGCCAAGGGGCAGGGGGAACAGATACGCAGTATTTT.

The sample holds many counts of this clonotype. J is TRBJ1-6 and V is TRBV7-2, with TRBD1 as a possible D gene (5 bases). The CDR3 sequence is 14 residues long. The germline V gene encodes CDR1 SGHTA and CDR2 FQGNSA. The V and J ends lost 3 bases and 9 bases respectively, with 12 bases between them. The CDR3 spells CASSFPLGGSPLHF. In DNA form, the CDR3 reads TGTGCCAGCAGCTTCCCCCTGGGGGGTTCACCCCTCCACTTT.

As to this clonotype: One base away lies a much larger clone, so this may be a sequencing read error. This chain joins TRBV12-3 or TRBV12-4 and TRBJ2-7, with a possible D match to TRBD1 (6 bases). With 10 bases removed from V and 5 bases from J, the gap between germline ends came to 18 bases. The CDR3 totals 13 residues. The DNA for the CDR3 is TGTGCCAACAGCCCAGCCACAGGGAACGAGCAGTACTTC. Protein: CANSPATGNEQYF.

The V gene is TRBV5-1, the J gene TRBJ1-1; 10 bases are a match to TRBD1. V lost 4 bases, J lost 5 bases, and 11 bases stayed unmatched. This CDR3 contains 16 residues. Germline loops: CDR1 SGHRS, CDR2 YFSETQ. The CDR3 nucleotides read TGCGCCAGCAGCGAATACAGGGACAGGGGAACGACTGAAGCTTTCTTT. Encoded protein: CASSEYRDRGTTEAFF.

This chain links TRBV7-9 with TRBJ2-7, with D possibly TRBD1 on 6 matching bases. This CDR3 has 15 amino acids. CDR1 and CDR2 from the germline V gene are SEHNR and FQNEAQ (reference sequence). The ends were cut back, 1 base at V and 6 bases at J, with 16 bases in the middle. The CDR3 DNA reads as TGTGCCAGCAGCTTAGGATACTACAGGGAAAGCGAGCAGTACTTC. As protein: CASSLGYYRESEQYF.

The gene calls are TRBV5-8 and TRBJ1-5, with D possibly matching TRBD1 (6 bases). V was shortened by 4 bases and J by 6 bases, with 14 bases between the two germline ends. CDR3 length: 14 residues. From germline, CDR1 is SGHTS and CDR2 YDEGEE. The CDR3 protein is CASSPRGTVQPQHF. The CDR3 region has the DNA TGTGCCAGCAGCCCCAGGGGTACGGTTCAGCCCCAGCATTTT.